Listed here is a single T cell receptor (beta chain). The antigen is undetermined. The sample originates from a study of response to subunit inactivated influenza vaccine. CDR3 length: 13 residues. V dropped 5 bases and J dropped 5; count of bases not matched to a gene: 4. Per germline, CDR1 SGHTA and CDR2 FQGNSA. Study-level points and caveats: It was the authors' suggestion that each seasonal influenza vaccination recruits few new T cells.

TCRdb analysed the RT-PCR reads with MiXCR anew, one entry per CDR3 protein. Among approximately 520,000 distinct CDR3 sequences listed, approximately 15% were seen once. This rearrangement joins TRBV7-2 to TRBJ2-5, with 8 nucleotides matching TRBD1. The source material was CD4+ T cells sorted from PBMCs, sampled roughly 24 months after vaccination. This sequence was found in a man aged 45 to 70 who received an inactivated influenza vaccine. This chain's CDR3 is CASSGQGYETQYF. The CDR3 DNA sequence: TGTGCCAGCAGCGGACAGGGTTACGAGACCCAGTACTTC.